This T cell receptor beta chain was obtained from a study of long-term antiretroviral therapy in people with HIV. Study-wide points: Diversity increased after ART yet remained lower than in transplant donor controls.

Investigators performed immunoSEQ version v3.0 at survey level. Per-sample targets for sequencing were roughly 40,000-55,000 T-cell genomes. Sequenced by immunoSEQ multiplex PCR; TCRdb stores in-frame clones only, minus some. The table shows roughly 17,000 clones, with roughly 89% occurring only once. This clone is a singleton in its sample. Its antigen is undetermined. Every specimen held between about 0.9-10 million cryopreserved PBMC. These were thawed and washed before DNA extraction. Per the germline V gene, CDR1 is SGHDN and CDR2 is FVKESK. V was pared by 6 bases and J by 5 bases, with 11 bases of the junction left unmatched. The length of the CDR3 is 17 residues.

The chain employs TRBV14 and TRBJ1-6; TRBD1 matches at 9 bases. The material was unsorted PBMCs, obtained 3 years after starting antiretroviral therapy. The receptor comes from a man aged 50 or older with HIV. DNA for the CDR3: TGTGCCAGCAGTACAGGGGGCCTCGCGGCGAATAATTCACCCCTCCACTTT. Translated, it gives CASSTGGLAANNSPLHF. Full variable domain (remainder filled in from reference TRBV14 and TRBJ1-6): EAGVTQFPSHSVIEKGQTVTLRCDPISGHDNLYWYRRVMGKEIKFLLHFVKESKQDESGMPNNRFLAERTGGTYSTLKVQPAELEDSGVYFCASSTGGLAANNSPLHFGNGTRLTVT.